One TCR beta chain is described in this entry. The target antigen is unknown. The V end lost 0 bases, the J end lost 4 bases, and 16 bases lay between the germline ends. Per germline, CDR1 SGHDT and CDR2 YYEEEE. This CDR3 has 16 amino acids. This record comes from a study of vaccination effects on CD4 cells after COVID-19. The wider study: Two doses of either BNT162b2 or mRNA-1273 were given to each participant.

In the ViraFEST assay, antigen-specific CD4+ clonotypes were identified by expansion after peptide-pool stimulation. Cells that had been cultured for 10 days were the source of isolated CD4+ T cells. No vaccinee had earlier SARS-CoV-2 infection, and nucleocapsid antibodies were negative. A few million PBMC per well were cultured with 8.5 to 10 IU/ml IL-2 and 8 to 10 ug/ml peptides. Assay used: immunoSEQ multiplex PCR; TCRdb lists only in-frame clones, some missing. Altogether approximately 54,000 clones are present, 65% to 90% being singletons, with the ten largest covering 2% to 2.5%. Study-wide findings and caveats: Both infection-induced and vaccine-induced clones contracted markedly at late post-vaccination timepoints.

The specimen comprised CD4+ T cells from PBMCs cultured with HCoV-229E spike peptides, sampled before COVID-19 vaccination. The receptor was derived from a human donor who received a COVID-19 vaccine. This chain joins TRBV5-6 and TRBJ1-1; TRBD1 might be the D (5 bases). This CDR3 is CASSLEGGARSTEAFF. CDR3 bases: TGTGCCAGCAGCTTGGAGGGAGGGGCAAGGAGCACTGAAGCTTTCTTT.